Shown below are 3 T cell receptor beta chains from a single sample sequenced in a study of shared clonotypes between healthy human individuals. Data came from immunoSEQ multiplex PCR; TCRdb stores just in-frame clones and leaves some out. The sample records millions of clones, roughly 94% being singletons. Source material: naive CD4+ T cells sorted from blood. Sample subset: CD45RA+ positively selected. The receptors were sampled from a man aged 18 to 30 in good health.

J is TRBJ1-1 and V is TRBV20-1; D is perhaps TRBD1 (5 bases). The germline gives CDR1 DFQATT, CDR2 SNEGSKA (reference sequence). The CDR3 length is 11 residues. V dropped 8 bases and J dropped 6 bases, with 13 bases sitting between them. The CDR3, as DNA: TGCAGTTTCGCCCTGGGGCCTGAAGCTTTCTTT. Its translation: CSFALGPEAFF.

This clone has more than one count but fewer than ten. The chain carries TRBV11-2 and TRBJ1-2; 9 positions match TRBD1. Losses at the gene ends were 1 base for V and 8 bases for J; bases not matched to a gene: 5. The germline gives CDR1 SGHAT, CDR2 FQNNGV. The CDR3 length is 14 residues. CDR3 coding DNA: TGTGCCAGCAGCTTAGGGGGACAGGGTTTAGGCTACACCTTC. Protein product: CASSLGGQGLGYTF.

Comment on this clone: This same CDR3 is encoded by further DNA sequences in the sample. The genes are TRBV6-1 and TRBJ2-7, with unresolved D. The V end was cut by 1 base, the J end by 3 bases, with 10 bases between. The length of the CDR3 is 14 residues. Per germline, CDR1 MNHNS and CDR2 SASEGT. The CDR3 here is CASSEGPAGYEQYF. CDR3 DNA: TGTGCCAGCAGTGAAGGGCCAGCAGGCTACGAGCAGTACTTC.